This TCR beta chain stems from a study of CD8+ T cells in alopecia areata. CDR1 SGHRS and CDR2 YFSETQ come from the germline V gene. The CDR3 has 16 amino acids. V lost 4 bases, J lost 4 bases, and 9 bases stayed unmatched. Following extraction, RNA underwent reverse transcription to cDNA, which served as the sequencing template. TCRdb keeps only in-frame clones here, not all; method: immunoSEQ multiplex PCR. The repertoire has approximately 180,000 clones, 59% of them found once; the top ten carry about 15%. V is TRBV5-1 and J is TRBJ2-5, with 11 positions matching TRBD2. This TCR was recovered from a human donor with alopecia areata. The source was CD4+ T cells sorted from blood, collected at week 0. The CDR3 sequence is CASSTEPGTSGETQYF. DNA of the CDR3: TGCGCCAGCAGCACTGAACCCGGGACTAGCGGAGAGACCCAGTACTTC.